Shown below are 16 T cell receptor beta chains from a single sample sequenced in a study of blood T cell repertoires in COVID-19. Libraries were prepared by immunoSEQ multiplex PCR; TCRdb keeps only in-frame clonotypes and omits some of them. The sample contains 75,000 to 85,000 clones, 80% to 90% of which appear only once. Input material: peripheral blood. The receptors derive from a man aged 50 to 60 with active COVID-19.

The rearrangement joins TRBV14 to TRBJ2-2, with 11 bases identical to TRBD2. Unmatched junction bases numbered 6, after V lost 2 bases and J lost 13 bases. CDR1 is SGHDN and CDR2 is FVKESK in the germline V gene. The CDR3 contains 14 residues. CDR3 nucleotide sequence: TGTGCCAGCAGCCAAAGTACTAGCGGGAGACGGCTGTTTTTT. Translation: CASSQSTSGRRLFF.

The rearrangement uses TRBV24-1 and TRBJ2-7; TRBD1 agrees at 8 bases. The length of the CDR3 is 15 residues. With 3 bases clipped from V and 1 base from J, the junction kept 4 bases outside the gene matches. Germline V gene sequence: CDR1 KGHDR, CDR2 SFDVKD. In nucleotides, the CDR3 is TGTGCCACCAGTGATGCCCGGACAGGGTCCTACGAGCAGTACTTC. Translated: CATSDARTGSYEQYF.

This clone was recorded only once. The gene calls are TRBV27 and TRBJ2-2; 9 bases are a match to TRBD2. The V gene's germline CDR1 is MNHEY and CDR2 SMNVEV (reference sequence). Trimming removed 7 bases from V and 4 bases from J; junction bases left unmatched: 10. This CDR3 is built from 16 residues. The DNA for the CDR3 is TGTGCCAGCAACACTCTAGCGGGAAGAAGCACCGGGGAGCTGTTTTTT. Amino acid sequence: CASNTLAGRSTGELFF.

The chain uses TRBV28 and TRBJ1-1, with a tentative D call TRBD1 (5 bases). The CDR3 totals 14 residues. Trimming cost V 7 bases and J 5 bases, with 17 bases left between them. The V gene's germline CDR1 is MDHEN and CDR2 SYDVKM. The chain's CDR3 is CASTRRGSLTEAFF. In DNA, the CDR3 is TGTGCCAGCACCCGTCGGGGGAGCCTTACTGAAGCTTTCTTT.

This clone was seen more than once but under ten times. This chain's CDR3 is CASSVFSGTEAFF. The CDR3 DNA is TGTGCCAGCAGCGTATTCTCGGGGACTGAAGCTTTCTTT. The gene calls are TRBV9 and TRBJ1-1; D unresolved. The CDR3 contains 13 residues. Trimming removed 1 base at V and 5 bases at J, with 9 bases between. Germline CDR1 reads SGDLS; CDR2 reads YYNGEE. Variable domain in full (rest from reference TRBV9 and TRBJ1-1): DSGVTQTPKHLITATGQRVTLRCSPRSGDLSVYWYQQSLDQGLQFLIQYYNGEERAKGNILERFSAQQFPDLHSELNLSSLELGDSALYFCASSVFSGTEAFFGQGTRLTVV.

The chain couples TRBV7-9 to TRBJ1-1, with 8 nucleotides matching TRBD1. CDR3 length equals 14 residues. Germline trimming cut 3 bases from V and 5 bases from J; bases unmatched to any gene: 5. The germline V gene encodes CDR1 SEHNR and CDR2 FQNEAQ (reference sequence). The CDR3 here is CASSFTGGGTEAFF. The CDR3 nucleotides are TGTGCCAGCAGCTTTACAGGGGGTGGAACTGAAGCTTTCTTT.

The CDR3 DNA sequence: TGTGCCAGCAGCCAGGGACAGGGGGCCAACAATGAGCAGTTCTTC. It yields the protein CASSQGQGANNEQFF. The J gene is TRBJ2-1, the V gene TRBV7-2; TRBD1 matches 12 bases. The germline gives CDR1 SGHTA, CDR2 FQGNSA. CDR3 size: 15 residues. The trim removed 5 bases at V and 5 bases at J, leaving 4 bases unmatched.

In this sample, this clone turned up once. The chain carries TRBV21-1 and TRBJ2-1; the table's TRBD1 call for D was not verified on the DNA. TRBV21-1 is listed as a pseudogene. The length of the CDR3 is 12 residues. The CDR3 nucleotides are TGTGCCAGCAACCGACAGCTGGATGAGCAGTTCTTC. Protein product: CASNRQLDEQFF.

The J gene is TRBJ2-2, the V gene TRBV28; the D gene is possibly TRBD2 (5 bases). V lost 5 bases, J lost 3 bases, and 19 bases lay in between. This CDR3 spans 17 amino acids. The germline gives CDR1 MDHEN, CDR2 SYDVKM. CDR3 sequence reads: CASSPLGTGSYTGELFF. CDR3 sequence (DNA): TGTGCCAGCAGTCCCTTGGGAACGGGATCGTACACCGGGGAGCTGTTTTTT.

A single count supports this clone. The chain employs TRBV24-1 and TRBJ1-3; D is perhaps TRBD1 (5 bases). This CDR3 region has 16 residues. V was trimmed by 4 bases and J by 4 bases, leaving 16 bases between them. The germline V gene encodes CDR1 KGHDR and CDR2 SFDVKD. Written as DNA, the CDR3 is TGTGCCACCAGTGACCCGAACCGGGACTTAGGAAACACCATATATTTT. This codes for CATSDPNRDLGNTIYF.

The J gene is TRBJ2-7, the V gene TRBV19; the D gene is possibly TRBD2 (6 bases). The germline V gene has CDR1 LNHDA and CDR2 SQIVND (reference sequence). Deletions cut 8 bases from V and 4 bases from J, with 12 bases between. The CDR3 has 12 amino acids. CDR3 region: CASSQGGYEQYF. CDR3 DNA sequence: TGTGCCAGTTCCCAGGGAGGATACGAGCAGTACTTC. The variable domain in full, completed from reference TRBV19 and TRBJ2-7, reads DGGITQSPKYLFRKEGQNVTLSCEQNLNHDAMYWYRQDPGQGLRLIYYSQIVNDFQKGDIAEGYSVSREKKESFPLTVTSAQKNPTAFYLCASSQGGYEQYFGPGTRLTVT.

The gene calls are TRBV6-6 and TRBJ1-1; 9 bases line up with TRBD1. The CDR3 loop spans 16 amino acids. The J segment lost 2 bases and the V segment lost 2 bases, leaving 6 bases of the junction unmatched. Germline V CDR1 and CDR2: MNHNY, SVGAGI (reference sequence). The CDR3 is CASSYRGGQGNTEAFF. Here the CDR3 DNA reads TGTGCCAGCAGTTACAGAGGGGGACAGGGAAACACTGAAGCTTTCTTT.

This clone was found once. The V call is TRBV30, the J call TRBJ1-1, with D unclear. V shed 3 bases and J shed 0 bases, with 14 bases lying between them. Germline CDR1 reads GTSNPN; CDR2 reads SVGIG (reference sequence). There are 15 residues in the CDR3. In nucleotides, the CDR3 is TGTGCCTGGAGGCCCCTGGATGGGCTGAACACTGAAGCTTTCTTT. Its translation: CAWRPLDGLNTEAFF.

This chain uses TRBV4-2 with TRBJ1-2, with 10 bases aligning to TRBD1. Trimming cost V 4 bases and J 6 bases; bases outside gene matches: 5. This CDR3 has 14 residues. Germline V gene data show CDR1 as LGHNA and CDR2 as YNFKEQ. CDR3 amino acids: CASSRDRGVDGYTF. The CDR3, as DNA: TGTGCCAGCAGCCGGGACAGGGGAGTGGATGGCTACACCTTC.

In its sample, this clone was seen a few times. This CDR3 is CASKMDSQNEAFF. The CDR3 DNA is TGTGCCAGCAAGATGGACAGTCAGAATGAAGCTTTCTTT. The rearrangement joins TRBV6-5 to TRBJ1-1, with a possible D match to TRBD1 (6 bases). The CDR3 loop spans 13 amino acids. Trimming took off 7 bases at V and 7 bases at J, with 16 bases between the two ends. Germline assignment: CDR1 MNHEY and CDR2 SVGAGI.

This rearrangement joins TRBV6-5 to TRBJ2-5; 7 positions match TRBD2. Germline V CDR1 and CDR2: MNHEY, SVGAGI. V trimming: 4 bases; J trimming: 6 bases; junction bases outside the gene matches: 8. The CDR3 covers 14 residues. The CDR3 nucleotides read TGTGCCAGCAGTTCCCCGCAGGGAGGGAAGACCCAGTACTTC. It codes for CASSSPQGGKTQYF.